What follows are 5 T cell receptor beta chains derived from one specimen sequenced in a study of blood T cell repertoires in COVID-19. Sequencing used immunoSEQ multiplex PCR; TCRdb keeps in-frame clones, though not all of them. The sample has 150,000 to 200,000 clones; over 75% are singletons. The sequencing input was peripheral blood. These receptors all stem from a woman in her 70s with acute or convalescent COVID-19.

CDR3 protein: CASSPGHNTDTQYF. In DNA, the CDR3 is TGTGCCAGCAGCCCGGGACACAACACAGATACGCAGTATTTT. The chain is built from TRBV7-9 and TRBJ2-3; possible D gene TRBD1, 6 bases. Germline lookup yields CDR1 SEHNR and CDR2 FQNEAQ (reference sequence). The germline V and J ends were trimmed by 5 bases and 2 bases, with 11 bases remaining between them. This CDR3 is 14 amino acids long.

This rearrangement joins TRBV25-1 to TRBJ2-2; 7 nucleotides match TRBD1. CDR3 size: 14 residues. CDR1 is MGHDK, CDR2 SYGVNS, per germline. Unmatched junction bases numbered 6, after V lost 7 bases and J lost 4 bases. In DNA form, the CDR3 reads TGTGCCAGCAATGGGGCAGGGGGCACCGGGGAGCTGTTTTTT. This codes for CASNGAGGTGELFF.

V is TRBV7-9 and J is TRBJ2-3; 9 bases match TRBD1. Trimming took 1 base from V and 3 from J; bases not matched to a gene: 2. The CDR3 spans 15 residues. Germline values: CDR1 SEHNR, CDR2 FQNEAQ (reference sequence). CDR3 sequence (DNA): TGTGCCAGCAGCTTAGACAGGGGGCTTACAGATACGCAGTATTTT. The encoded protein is CASSLDRGLTDTQYF. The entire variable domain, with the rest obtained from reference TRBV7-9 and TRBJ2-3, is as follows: DTGVSQNPRHKITKRGQNVTFRCDPISEHNRLYWYRQTLGQGPEFLTYFQNEAQLEKSRLLSDRFSAERPKGSFSTLEIQRTEQGDSAMYLCASSLDRGLTDTQYFGPGTRLTVL.

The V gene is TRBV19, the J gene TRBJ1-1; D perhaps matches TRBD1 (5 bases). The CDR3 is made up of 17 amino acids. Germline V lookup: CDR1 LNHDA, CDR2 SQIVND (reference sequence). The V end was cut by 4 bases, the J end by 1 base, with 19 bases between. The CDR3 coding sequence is TGTGCCAGTAGTACCCGTCGGGGGGGGGAGCCGAACACTGAAGCTTTCTTT. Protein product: CASSTRRGGEPNTEAFF.

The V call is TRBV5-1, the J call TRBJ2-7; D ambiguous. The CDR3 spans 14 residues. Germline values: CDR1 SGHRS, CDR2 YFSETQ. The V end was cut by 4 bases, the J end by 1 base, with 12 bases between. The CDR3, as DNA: TGCGCCAGCAGCCCCGGGTTTACGTCCTACGAGCAGTACTTC. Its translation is CASSPGFTSYEQYF.